The rows below give T cell receptor beta chains drawn from one sample of a study of shared clonotypes between healthy human individuals. Repertoires were generated with immunoSEQ multiplex PCR, while TCRdb's copy carries only in-frame clones and drops some. The sample has about 1 million clones, about 77% seen once. Sequenced material: memory CD4+ T cells sorted from blood. These receptor sequences come from a man younger than 35 in good health. Both conserved end residues are trimmed from each CDR3.

TRBJ2-7,TRBV14,ASSPFWVTQSGEQY
TRBJ2-4,TRBV10-1,ASSETGENIQY
TRBJ1-2,TRBV19,ASSTPETRYGYT
TRBJ2-1,TRBV9,ASSVAPSGGYNEQF
TRBJ2-6,TRBV5-1,ASSLGPVSGANVLT
TRBJ1-1,TRBV4-1,ASSPYGDSAAEAF
TRBJ1-2,TRBV18,ASSPSKSGAGGYT
TRBJ1-5,TRBV5-5,ASSSGTDSNQPQH
TRBJ2-7,TRBV4-1,ASSNLGLGRSYEQY
TRBJ2-7,TRBV7-9,ASSLGGLAGYEQY
TRBJ2-1,TRBV18,ASSGQGAFSNEQF
TRBJ2-1,TRBV11-3,ASSSTSGTESSYNEQF
TRBJ2-7,TRBV19,ASSIGSGGPRPLSYEQY
TRBJ2-2,TRBV14,ASSQAGGSHTGELF
TRBJ1-6,TRBV30,ACPRGPGNSPLH
TRBJ1-6,TRBV7-9,ATSRGTYNSPLH
TRBJ2-3,TRBV5-6,ASSLTAMFSGTSTDTQY
TRBJ2-5,TRBV21-1,ATPRELDKPTRESQY
TRBJ2-4,TRBV2,ASSEAKGGIQY
TRBJ1-1,TRBV11-2,ASSLQKGNTEAF
TRBJ2-7,TRBV6-5,ASSYSFEAYEQY
TRBJ2-3,TRBV5-4,ASSALRKDTDTQY
TRBJ1-1,TRBV7-9,AGPTGITEAF
TRBJ2-7,TRBV30,AWSPRRGPYEQY
TRBJ2-7,TRBV5-4,ASSRYSGYEQY
TRBJ1-2,TRBV4-1,ASSLGQSYGYT
TRBJ1-5,TRBV19,ASSRLGDSDQPQH
TRBJ1-3,TRBV6-5,ASSYGAGIANTIY
TRBJ2-7,TRBV7-9,ASSPRDNYEQY
TRBJ2-7,TRBV6-1,ASSERIAGRGSYEQY
TRBJ2-3,TRBV5-1,ASRLGQGETDTQY
TRBJ2-7,TRBV7-2,ASSRAGQNYEQY
TRBJ2-7,TRBV18,ASSTGSGGIYEQY
TRBJ1-2,TRBV19,ASQPGTGGAYGYT
TRBJ1-5,TRBV9,ASSGGQSNQPQH
TRBJ1-1,TRBV28,ASSSPGGRPEAF
TRBJ1-4,TRBV27,ASSPSGAWVEKLF
TRBJ1-2,TRBV6-1,ASSGQGLYGYT
TRBJ2-3,TRBV6-6,ASSYGRESGTDTQY
TRBJ2-7,TRBV2,ASSPARGGPSSYEQY
TRBJ2-1,TRBV28,ASSPTGGLNEQF
TRBJ2-7,TRBV5-1,ASSLEGNYEQY
TRBJ2-5,TRBV18,ASSPPGTDERPQY
TRBJ1-1,TRBV7-8,ASSSPTLGGTEAF
TRBJ2-1,TRBV4-3,ASSQDRGLPYNEQF
TRBJ1-5,TRBV5-6,ASSGGQGDQPQH
TRBJ1-1,TRBV30,AWGPWDTEAF
TRBJ2-7,TRBV4-2,ASSQQLVSEQY
TRBJ2-7,TRBV6-1,ASSEYPGEEYEQY